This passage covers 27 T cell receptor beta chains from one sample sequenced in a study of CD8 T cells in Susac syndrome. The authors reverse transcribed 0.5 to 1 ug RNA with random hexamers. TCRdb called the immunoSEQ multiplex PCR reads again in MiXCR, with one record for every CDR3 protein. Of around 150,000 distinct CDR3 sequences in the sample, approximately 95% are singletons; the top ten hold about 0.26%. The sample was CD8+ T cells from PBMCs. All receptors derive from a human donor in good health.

CDR3 DNA: TGTGCCAGCAGCTTAGATTTGGGACGTCCCTACGAGCAGTACTTC. This translates into CASSLDLGRPYEQYF. The V call is TRBV7-9, the J call TRBJ2-7; D possibly uses TRBD1 or TRBD2 (5 bases each). The germline V gene has CDR1 SEHNR and CDR2 FQNEAQ (reference sequence). The ends were cut back, 1 base at V and 2 bases at J, with 12 bases in the middle. There are 15 residues in the CDR3.

The CDR3 DNA sequence: TGTGCCTGGAGTGTAAAGGGGGCAGGCCGGAACACTGAAGCTTTCTTT. It specifies CAWSVKGAGRNTEAFF. The chain employs TRBV30 and TRBJ1-1; 7 bases are a match to TRBD1. The CDR3 totals 16 residues. The trim removed 0 bases at V and 1 base at J, leaving 8 bases unmatched. The germline CDR1 and CDR2 sequences are GTSNPN and SVGIG (reference sequence).

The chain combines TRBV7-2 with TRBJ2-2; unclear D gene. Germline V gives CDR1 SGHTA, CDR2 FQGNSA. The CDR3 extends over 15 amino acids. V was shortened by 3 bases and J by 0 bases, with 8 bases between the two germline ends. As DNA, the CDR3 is TGTGCCAGCAGCTTTTACCATTCGAACACCGGGGAGCTGTTTTTT. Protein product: CASSFYHSNTGELFF.

The chain's CDR3 is CASSQSSYAPNTEAFF. For the CDR3, the DNA is TGCGCCAGCAGTCAATCCTCCTATGCCCCGAACACTGAAGCTTTCTTT. The chain carries TRBV23-1 and TRBJ1-1, with D hard to call. TRBV23-1 has ORF status, its function being uncertain. V lost 0 bases to trimming and J lost 1 base, with 12 bases between them. The CDR3 is 16 amino acids.

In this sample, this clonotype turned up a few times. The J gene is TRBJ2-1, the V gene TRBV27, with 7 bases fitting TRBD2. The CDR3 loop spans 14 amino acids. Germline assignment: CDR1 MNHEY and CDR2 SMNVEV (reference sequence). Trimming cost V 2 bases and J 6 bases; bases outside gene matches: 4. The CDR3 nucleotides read TGTGCCAGCAGTTTACGGGGGGTGGGCAATGAGCAGTTCTTC. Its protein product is CASSLRGVGNEQFF.

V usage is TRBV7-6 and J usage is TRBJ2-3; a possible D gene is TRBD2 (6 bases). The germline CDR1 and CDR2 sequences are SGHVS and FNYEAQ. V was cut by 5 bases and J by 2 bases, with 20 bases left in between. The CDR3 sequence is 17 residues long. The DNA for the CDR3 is TGTGCCAGCAGCCGCCTGGTGCGGGGACCACTCACAGATACGCAGTATTTT. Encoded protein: CASSRLVRGPLTDTQYF.

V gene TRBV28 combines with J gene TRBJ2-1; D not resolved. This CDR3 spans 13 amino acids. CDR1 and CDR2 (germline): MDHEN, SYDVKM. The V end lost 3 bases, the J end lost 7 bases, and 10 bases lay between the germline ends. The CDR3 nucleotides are TGTGCCAGCAGTTTCATTACCCTTAATGAGCAGTTCTTC. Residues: CASSFITLNEQFF.

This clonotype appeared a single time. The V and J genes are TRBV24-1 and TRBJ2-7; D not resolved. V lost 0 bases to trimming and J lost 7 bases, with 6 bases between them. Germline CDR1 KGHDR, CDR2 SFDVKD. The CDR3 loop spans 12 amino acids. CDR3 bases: TGTGCCACCAGTGATTTGGGTTGGGAGCAGTACTTC. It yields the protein CATSDLGWEQYF.

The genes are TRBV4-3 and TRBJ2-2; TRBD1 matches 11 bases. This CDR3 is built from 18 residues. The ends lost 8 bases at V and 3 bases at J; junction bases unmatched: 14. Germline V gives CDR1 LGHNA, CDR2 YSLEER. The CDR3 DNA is TGCGCCAGCGGAGCCGGGACAGGGGGACGAGCAGACACCGGGGAGCTGTTTTTT. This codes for CASGAGTGGRADTGELFF.

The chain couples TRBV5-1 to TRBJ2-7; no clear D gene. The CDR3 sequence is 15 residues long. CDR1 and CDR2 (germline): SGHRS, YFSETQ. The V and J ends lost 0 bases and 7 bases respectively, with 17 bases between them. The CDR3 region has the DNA TGCGCCAGCAGCTTGGCCAGGCCGGGCCCCCTGGAGCAGTACTTC. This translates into CASSLARPGPLEQYF.

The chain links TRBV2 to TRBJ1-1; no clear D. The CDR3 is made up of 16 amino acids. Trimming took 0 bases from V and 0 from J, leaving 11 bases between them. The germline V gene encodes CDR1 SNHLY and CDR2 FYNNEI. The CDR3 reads CASSEAGGRMNTEAFF. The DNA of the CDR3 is TGTGCCAGCAGTGAAGCCGGCGGACGTATGAACACTGAAGCTTTCTTT.

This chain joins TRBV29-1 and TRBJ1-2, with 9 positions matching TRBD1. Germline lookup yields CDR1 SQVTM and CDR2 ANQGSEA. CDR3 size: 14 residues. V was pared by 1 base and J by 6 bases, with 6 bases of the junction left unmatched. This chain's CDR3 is CSVEVGQGTDGYTF. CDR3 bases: TGCAGCGTTGAAGTTGGACAGGGGACGGATGGCTACACCTTC.

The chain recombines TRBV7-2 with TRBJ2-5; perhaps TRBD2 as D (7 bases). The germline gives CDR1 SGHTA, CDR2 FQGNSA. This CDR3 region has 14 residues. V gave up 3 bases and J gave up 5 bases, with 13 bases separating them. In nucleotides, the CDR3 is TGTGCCAGCAGCTTCCAAGGGGGAGGGGAGACCCAGTACTTC. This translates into CASSFQGGGETQYF.

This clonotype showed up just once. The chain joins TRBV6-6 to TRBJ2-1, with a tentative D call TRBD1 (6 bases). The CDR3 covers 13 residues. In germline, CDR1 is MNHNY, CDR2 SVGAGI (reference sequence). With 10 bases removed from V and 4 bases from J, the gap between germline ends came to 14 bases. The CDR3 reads CAIRDTPYNEQFF. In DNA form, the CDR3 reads TGTGCCATCCGGGACACGCCGTACAATGAGCAGTTCTTC.

This CDR3 reads CSVDSGTSGFYEQYF. Here the CDR3 DNA reads TGCAGCGTCGATTCAGGGACTAGCGGTTTCTACGAGCAGTACTTC. The V call is TRBV29-1, the J call TRBJ2-7; 11 positions agree with TRBD2. V gave up 6 bases and J gave up 3 bases; unmatched junction bases: 10. Germline-derived CDR1 and CDR2 are SQVTM and ANQGSEA. This CDR3 has 15 residues.

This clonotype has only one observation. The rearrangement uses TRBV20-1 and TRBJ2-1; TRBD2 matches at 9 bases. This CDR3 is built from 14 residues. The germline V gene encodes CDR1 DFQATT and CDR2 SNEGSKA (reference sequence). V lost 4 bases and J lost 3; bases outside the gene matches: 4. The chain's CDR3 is CSATGTSYYNEQFF. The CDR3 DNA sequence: TGCAGTGCTACCGGGACTAGCTACTACAATGAGCAGTTCTTC.

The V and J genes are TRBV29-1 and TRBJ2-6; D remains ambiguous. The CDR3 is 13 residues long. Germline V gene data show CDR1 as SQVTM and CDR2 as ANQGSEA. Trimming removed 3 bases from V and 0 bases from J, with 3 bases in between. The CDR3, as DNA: TGCAGCGTTGATGGCTCTGGGGCCAACGTCCTGACTTTC. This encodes CSVDGSGANVLTF.

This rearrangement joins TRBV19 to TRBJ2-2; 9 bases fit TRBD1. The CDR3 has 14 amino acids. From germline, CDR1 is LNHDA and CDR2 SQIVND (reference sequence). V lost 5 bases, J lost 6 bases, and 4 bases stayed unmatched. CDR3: CASSWGTGPGELFF. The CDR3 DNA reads TGTGCCAGTAGTTGGGGGACAGGGCCCGGGGAGCTGTTTTTT. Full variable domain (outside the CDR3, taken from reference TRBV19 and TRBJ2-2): DGGITQSPKYLFRKEGQNVTLSCEQNLNHDAMYWYRQDPGQGLRLIYYSQIVNDFQKGDIAEGYSVSREKKESFPLTVTSAQKNPTAFYLCASSWGTGPGELFFGEGSRLTVL.

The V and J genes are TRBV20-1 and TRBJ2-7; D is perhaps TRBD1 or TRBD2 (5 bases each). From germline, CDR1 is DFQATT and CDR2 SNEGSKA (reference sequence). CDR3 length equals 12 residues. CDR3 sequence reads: CGWGKGSYEQYF. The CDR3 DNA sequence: TGCGGTTGGGGGAAGGGGTCCTACGAGCAGTACTTC.

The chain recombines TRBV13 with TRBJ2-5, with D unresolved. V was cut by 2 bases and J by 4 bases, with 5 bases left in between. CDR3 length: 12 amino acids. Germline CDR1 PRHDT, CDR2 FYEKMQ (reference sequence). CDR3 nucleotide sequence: TGTGCCAGCAGCTTAACATTAGAGACCCAGTACTTC. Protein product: CASSLTLETQYF.

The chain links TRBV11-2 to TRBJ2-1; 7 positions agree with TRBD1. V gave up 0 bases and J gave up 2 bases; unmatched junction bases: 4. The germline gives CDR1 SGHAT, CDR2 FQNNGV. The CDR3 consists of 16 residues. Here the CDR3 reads CASSLDGTATYNEQFF. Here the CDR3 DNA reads TGTGCCAGCAGCTTAGACGGGACAGCAACCTACAATGAGCAGTTCTTC.

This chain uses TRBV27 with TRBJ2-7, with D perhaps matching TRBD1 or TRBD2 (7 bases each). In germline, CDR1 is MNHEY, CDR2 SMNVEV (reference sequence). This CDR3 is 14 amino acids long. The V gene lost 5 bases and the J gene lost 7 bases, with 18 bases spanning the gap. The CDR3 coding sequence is TGTGCCAGCAGTCCAGGGGAGGGGGCGCGAGAGCAGTACTTC. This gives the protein CASSPGEGAREQYF.

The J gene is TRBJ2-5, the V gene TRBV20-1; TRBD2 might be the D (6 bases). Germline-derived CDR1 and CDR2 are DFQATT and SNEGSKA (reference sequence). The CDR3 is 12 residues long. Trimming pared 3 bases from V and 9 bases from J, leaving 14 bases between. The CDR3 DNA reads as TGCAGTGCTAGGGGGACCTCGGGGGCCCAGTACTTC. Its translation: CSARGTSGAQYF.

The CDR3 sequence: CSVLGQGTSGNYEQYF. The CDR3 bases are TGCAGCGTTTTGGGACAGGGTACTAGCGGGAACTACGAGCAGTACTTC. V and J are TRBV29-1 and TRBJ2-7; a possible D gene is TRBD2 (10 bases). Trimming stripped 5 bases from V and 3 bases from J, with 23 bases between. This CDR3 contains 16 residues. Germline V gives CDR1 SQVTM, CDR2 ANQGSEA.

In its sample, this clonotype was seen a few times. CDR3 DNA: TGTGCCAGCAGTGTGGGGGGCGACTATGGCTACACCTTC. Translated: CASSVGGDYGYTF. The J gene is TRBJ1-2, the V gene TRBV25-1; tentatively, D is TRBD1 (6 bases). V was shortened by 4 bases and J by 3 bases, with 9 bases between the two germline ends. CDR3 length equals 13 residues. Germline V lookup: CDR1 MGHDK, CDR2 SYGVNS.

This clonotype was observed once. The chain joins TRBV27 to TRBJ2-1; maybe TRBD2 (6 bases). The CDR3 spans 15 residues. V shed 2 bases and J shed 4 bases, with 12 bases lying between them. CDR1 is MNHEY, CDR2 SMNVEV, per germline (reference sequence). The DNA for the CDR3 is TGTGCCAGCAGTTTAGCAGCGGGCATTTACAATGAGCAGTTCTTC. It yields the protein CASSLAAGIYNEQFF.

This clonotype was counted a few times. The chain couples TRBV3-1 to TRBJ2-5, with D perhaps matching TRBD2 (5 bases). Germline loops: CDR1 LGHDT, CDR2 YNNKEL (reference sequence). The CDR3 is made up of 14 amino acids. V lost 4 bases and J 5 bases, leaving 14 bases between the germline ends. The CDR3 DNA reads TGTGCCAGCAGCCTCGGGGAAGGATTGGAGACCCAGTACTTC. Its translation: CASSLGEGLETQYF.